This TCR beta chain emerged from a study of T cell responses to AZD1222 COVID-19 vaccine. J lost 1 base, V lost 2 bases, and 6 bases had no gene match. The CDR3 covers 16 residues. Germline loops: CDR1 KGHSH, CDR2 LQKENI. Method: immunoSEQ multiplex PCR; TCRdb's copy keeps in-frame clones and lacks some. This sample has tens of thousands of clones, with 88% found just once. The sample was peripheral blood, taken on day 0 of AZD1222 vaccination. The chain couples TRBV18 to TRBJ2-5; 8 bases match TRBD1. The sequence came from an adult in good health. The CDR3 reads CASSPAGGVSQETQYF. The CDR3 region has the DNA TGTGCCAGCTCACCAGCAGGGGGCGTTTCCCAAGAGACCCAGTACTTC.